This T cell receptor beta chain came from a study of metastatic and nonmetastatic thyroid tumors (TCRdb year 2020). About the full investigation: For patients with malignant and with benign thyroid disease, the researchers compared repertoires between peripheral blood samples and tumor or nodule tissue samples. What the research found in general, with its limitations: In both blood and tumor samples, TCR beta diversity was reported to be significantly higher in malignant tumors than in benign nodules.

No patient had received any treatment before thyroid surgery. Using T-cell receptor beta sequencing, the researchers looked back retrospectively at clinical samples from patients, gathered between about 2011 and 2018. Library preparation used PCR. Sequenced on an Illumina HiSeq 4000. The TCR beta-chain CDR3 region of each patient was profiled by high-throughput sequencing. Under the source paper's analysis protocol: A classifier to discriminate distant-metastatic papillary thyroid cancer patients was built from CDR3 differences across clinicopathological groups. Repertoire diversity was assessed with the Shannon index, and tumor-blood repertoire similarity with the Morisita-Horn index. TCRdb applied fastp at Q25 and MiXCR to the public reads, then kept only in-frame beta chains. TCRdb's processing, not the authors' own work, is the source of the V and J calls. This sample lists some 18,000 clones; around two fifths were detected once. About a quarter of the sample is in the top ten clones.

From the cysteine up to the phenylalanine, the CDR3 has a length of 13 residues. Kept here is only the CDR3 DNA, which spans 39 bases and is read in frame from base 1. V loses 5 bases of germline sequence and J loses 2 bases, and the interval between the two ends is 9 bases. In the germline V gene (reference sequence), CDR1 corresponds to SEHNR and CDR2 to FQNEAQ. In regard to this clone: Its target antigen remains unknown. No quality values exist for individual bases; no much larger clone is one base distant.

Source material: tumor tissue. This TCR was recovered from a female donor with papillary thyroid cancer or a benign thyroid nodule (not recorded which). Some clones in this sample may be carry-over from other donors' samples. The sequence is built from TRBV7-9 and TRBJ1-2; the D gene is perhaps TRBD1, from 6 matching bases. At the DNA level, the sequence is TGTGCCAGCAGCCCCCAGGGGAACTATGGCTACACCTTC. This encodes CASSPQGNYGYTF.